The following is a T cell receptor beta chain sequence with its context. This entry comes from a study of shared clonotypes between healthy human individuals. Germline V gene lookup returns CDR1 SGHNT and CDR2 YYREEE (reference sequence). V was pared by 0 bases and J by 0 bases, with 7 bases between. The CDR3 is 15 residues long. The table came from immunoSEQ multiplex PCR; TCRdb's copy has only in-frame clones and leaves some out. This table has 2.3 million or so clones, approximately 93% appearing once. This chain joins TRBV5-4 and TRBJ2-1, with D unresolved. The specimen sequenced was naive CD4+ T cells from PBMCs. Subset: CD45RA+ positively selected. This sequence originates from a man between 18 and 29 years old in good health. Some clones in this sample may be carry-over from other donors' samples. CDR3 sequence: CASSLAAISYNEQFF. DNA of the CDR3: TGTGCCAGCAGCTTGGCGGCCATCTCCTACAATGAGCAGTTCTTC. The full variable domain, completed using reference TRBV5-4 and TRBJ2-1, is ETGVTQSPTHLIKTRGQQVTLRCSSQSGHNTVSWYQQALGQGPQFIFQYYREEENGRGNFPPRFSGLQFPNYSSELNVNALELDDSALYLCASSLAAISYNEQFFGPGTRLTVL.